Listed here are 25 T cell receptor beta chains from one sample, sequenced in a study of T cell responses to AZD1222 COVID-19 vaccine. Measured with immunoSEQ multiplex PCR; TCRdb has only the in-frame clones, and not every one. The sample has tens of thousands of clones, 70% to 90% seen once. Sequencing used peripheral blood, obtained 28 days after the second AZD1222 dose. These receptors all stem from an adult who received the AZD1222 COVID-19 vaccine.

The CDR3 nucleotides read TGTGCCAGCAGCTCAGGGGAGGGGGGCGAGCAGTACTTC. It translates to CASSSGEGGEQYF. This chain uses TRBV7-2 with TRBJ2-7; TRBD2 might be the D (7 bases). The V gene lost 4 bases and the J gene lost 6 bases, with 13 bases spanning the gap. The CDR3 covers 13 residues. The germline V gene encodes CDR1 SGHTA and CDR2 FQGNSA.

The chain has TRBV5-5 and TRBJ1-1; D is ambiguous. V was cut by 3 bases and J by 0 bases, with 21 bases left in between. Per the germline V gene, CDR1 is SGHKS and CDR2 is YYEKEE (reference sequence). The CDR3 extends over 18 amino acids. CDR3 DNA: TGTGCCAGCAGCTATGGAGGCGCCAGGCCACTAATGAACACTGAAGCTTTCTTT. It translates to CASSYGGARPLMNTEAFF.

V usage is TRBV7-2 and J usage is TRBJ2-7; 9 nucleotides agree with TRBD2. The germline gives CDR1 SGHTA, CDR2 FQGNSA. V was clipped by 1 base and J by 0 bases; unmatched bases: 4. The CDR3 covers 16 residues. The DNA for the CDR3 is TGTGCCAGCAGCTTAGTAAGCGGGAGGCTCTCCTACGAGCAGTACTTC. It specifies CASSLVSGRLSYEQYF.

This rearrangement joins TRBV5-4 to TRBJ2-2; possible D gene TRBD1, 6 bases. CDR3 length: 15 residues. The ends were cut back, 4 bases at V and 5 bases at J, with 15 bases in the middle. Germline V gene sequence: CDR1 SGHNT, CDR2 YYREEE (reference sequence). The CDR3 nucleotides are TGTGCCAGCAGCGCCTGGACAGATAAAACCGGGGAGCTGTTTTTT. Translating gives CASSAWTDKTGELFF.

V is TRBV6-2 or TRBV6-3 and J is TRBJ1-1; D is unclear. Germline V gene data show CDR1 as MNHEY and CDR2 as SVGEGT. This CDR3 has 16 amino acids. The V end was cut by 3 bases, the J end by 2 bases, with 16 bases between. CDR3 protein: CASSYIVFGENTEAFF. CDR3 DNA: TGTGCCAGCAGTTATATCGTCTTTGGGGAAAACACTGAAGCTTTCTTT.

This clone was observed a single time. The gene calls are TRBV5-1 and TRBJ1-4; 9 bases map to TRBD1. This CDR3 has 15 residues. Trimming at V came to 2 bases and at J to 7 bases, leaving 6 bases not matched to a gene. CDR1 SGHRS and CDR2 YFSETQ come from the germline V gene. The DNA for the CDR3 is TGCGCCAGCAGCTTACAGGGGGCGCGGGCTGAAAAACTGTTTTTT. Its protein is CASSLQGARAEKLFF.

The V call is TRBV11-2, the J call TRBJ2-2; 8 nucleotides line up with TRBD1. With 2 bases clipped from V and 1 base from J, the junction kept 3 bases outside the gene matches. Germline V lookup: CDR1 SGHAT, CDR2 FQNNGV. CDR3 length: 16 amino acids. CDR3 bases: TGTGCCAGCAGCTTAAGAGACAGGGGGAACACCGGGGAGCTGTTTTTT. This sequence encodes CASSLRDRGNTGELFF.

Notes on this clone: The junction differs from germline at one of its ends, possibly a read error. The chain carries TRBV4-2 and TRBJ2-3, with TRBD2 identical over 8 bases. The germline CDR1 and CDR2 sequences are LGHNA and YNFKEQ. The CDR3 has 16 residues. In DNA, the CDR3 is TGTGCCAGCAGCCAAGATTTCGGGAGGGCCACAGATGCGCAGTATTTT. Residues: CASSQDFGRATDAQYF.

The CDR3 region has the DNA TGTGCCAGCAGCAACTCTGGAAACACCATATATTTT. Protein: CASSNSGNTIYF. V is TRBV2 and J is TRBJ1-3; D is uncertain. Trimming removed 6 bases from V and 0 bases from J, with 3 bases in between. The CDR3 sequence is 12 residues long. The germline CDR1 and CDR2 sequences are SNHLY and FYNNEI.

This clone showed up just once. This chain joins TRBV6-4 and TRBJ2-2; D unclear. V gave up 0 bases and J gave up 5 bases, with 4 bases separating them. This CDR3 region has 13 residues. Germline-derived CDR1 and CDR2 are MRHNA and SNTAGT. In DNA form, the CDR3 reads TGTGCCAGCAGTGACTCAGCTACCGGGGAGCTGTTTTTT. It yields the protein CASSDSATGELFF.

This chain joins TRBV10-3 and TRBJ2-1, with TRBD2 matching 15 bases. The germline V gene has CDR1 ENHRY and CDR2 SYGVKD. The junction had 14 bases not matched to a gene; V was cut back by 7 bases and J by 7 bases. The CDR3 consists of 18 residues. The CDR3 coding sequence is TGTGCCATCAAAGGCATCCGGACTAGCGGGAGGGCCCGGAATGAGCAGTTCTTC. It encodes CAIKGIRTSGRARNEQFF.

The chain recombines TRBV3-1 (or the pseudogene TRBV3-2) with TRBJ2-7; TRBD2 is a possible D gene (6 bases). CDR3 size: 13 residues. V was clipped by 4 bases and J by 2 bases, with 9 bases between them. CDR1 LGHDT and CDR2 YNNKEL come from the germline V gene (reference sequence). The CDR3 spells CASSPGGAYEQYF. Written as DNA, the CDR3 is TGTGCCAGCAGCCCTGGCGGGGCCTACGAGCAGTACTTC.

The chain recombines TRBV3-1 (or the pseudogene TRBV3-2) with TRBJ1-1, with TRBD1 identical over 8 bases. The V and J ends lost 4 bases and 4 bases, in that order; junction bases with no gene match: 5. CDR1 LGHDT and CDR2 YNNKEL come from the germline V gene (reference sequence). The CDR3 is made up of 14 amino acids. The CDR3, as DNA: TGTGCCAGCAGCCTTACAGGGGGGATCACTGAAGCTTTCTTT. This translates into CASSLTGGITEAFF.

The V gene is TRBV29-1, the J gene TRBJ2-2; a weak D match, TRBD1 (5 bases). Germline lookup yields CDR1 SQVTM and CDR2 ANQGSEA. The V gene lost 0 bases and the J gene lost 3 bases, with 14 bases spanning the gap. The CDR3 is 16 residues long. As DNA, the CDR3 is TGCAGCGTTGAAGATAGGTTAGGGGTCGACACCGGGGAGCTGTTTTTT. Protein sequence: CSVEDRLGVDTGELFF.

The J gene is TRBJ1-3, the V gene TRBV4-1; the D gene is possibly TRBD1 (5 bases). V lost 2 bases to trimming and J lost 0 bases, with 11 bases between them. CDR1 and CDR2 from the germline V gene are MGHRA and YSYEKL. This CDR3 region has 16 residues. The CDR3 DNA is TGCGCCAGCAGCCAAACAGACAGTAGCTCTGGAAACACCATATATTTT. This gives the protein CASSQTDSSSGNTIYF.

This chain uses TRBV15 with TRBJ2-7, with D possibly TRBD2 on 5 matching bases. Germline CDR1 LNHNV, CDR2 YYDKDF (reference sequence). V was cut by 3 bases and J by 4 bases, with 16 bases left in between. There are 15 residues in the CDR3. The CDR3 nucleotides read TGTGCCACCAGCAGGGAGGCCCTACCCACTTACGAGCAGTACTTC. Protein: CATSREALPTYEQYF.

The CDR3 DNA sequence: TGCGCCAGCAGCTTGGGGACAGGCGAGCAGTACTTC. The encoded protein is CASSLGTGEQYF. The chain recombines TRBV5-1 with TRBJ2-7; 7 positions match TRBD1. V dropped 0 bases and J dropped 6; count of bases not matched to a gene: 0. CDR3 length: 12 residues. Germline V gene data show CDR1 as SGHRS and CDR2 as YFSETQ.

This chain uses TRBV10-1 with TRBJ2-7; no firm D call. There are 13 residues in the CDR3. Looked up from germline, CDR1 is WNHNN and CDR2 is SYGVQD (reference sequence). With 2 bases removed from V and 0 bases from J, the gap between germline ends came to 5 bases. The CDR3, as DNA: TGCGCCAGCAGTGAGGGACGCTCCTACGAGCAGTACTTC. Protein: CASSEGRSYEQYF.

The J gene is TRBJ2-7, the V gene TRBV5-4, with D hard to call. The germline gives CDR1 SGHNT, CDR2 YYREEE (reference sequence). Trimming pared 0 bases from V and 1 base from J, leaving 8 bases between. The CDR3 is 14 amino acids. DNA for the CDR3: TGTGCCAGCAGCTTGGATCCAGGTTCCTACGAGCAGTACTTC. Translating gives CASSLDPGSYEQYF.

V gene TRBV4-3 combines with J gene TRBJ2-7; D is ambiguous. The CDR3 consists of 17 residues. Germline values: CDR1 LGHNA, CDR2 YSLEER. V was clipped by 0 bases and J by 2 bases, with 17 bases between them. The CDR3 loop reads CASSQDISTVVAYEQYF. The CDR3 DNA sequence: TGCGCCAGCAGCCAAGATATCTCTACAGTTGTCGCCTACGAGCAGTACTTC.

This clone has a single count. The rearrangement uses TRBV19 and TRBJ1-4; the match to TRBD1 covers 7 bases. The V segment lost 3 bases and the J segment 3 bases; nucleotides outside the gene matches: 7. Germline-derived CDR1 and CDR2 are LNHDA and SQIVND (reference sequence). The CDR3 has 16 residues. The CDR3 sequence: CASSMLYRGSNEKLFF. CDR3 nucleotides: TGTGCCAGTAGTATGCTCTACAGGGGATCTAATGAAAAACTGTTTTTT. Together with reference TRBV19 and TRBJ1-4, the CDR3 gives the full variable domain: DGGITQSPKYLFRKEGQNVTLSCEQNLNHDAMYWYRQDPGQGLRLIYYSQIVNDFQKGDIAEGYSVSREKKESFPLTVTSAQKNPTAFYLCASSMLYRGSNEKLFFGSGTQLSVL.

CDR3 sequence reads: CASSAPNTGGGETQYF. CDR3 DNA: TGTGCCAGCAGCGCTCCAAACACAGGGGGAGGCGAGACCCAGTACTTC. The chain joins TRBV9 to TRBJ2-5; TRBD1 matches 8 bases. The CDR3 runs 16 residues. V lost 3 bases to trimming and J lost 5 bases; unmatched junction nucleotides: 12. The germline CDR1 and CDR2 sequences are SGDLS and YYNGEE.

The chain is built from TRBV21-1 and TRBJ1-3. TRBV21-1 is labeled a pseudogene. The CDR3 covers 17 residues. The DNA of the CDR3 is TGTGCCAGCAGCAAAGTCGGGGGCCCGGCAGGGAGAAACACCATATATTTT. Translated, it gives CASSKVGGPAGRNTIYF.

The chain links TRBV7-9 to TRBJ1-2, with 7 bases identical to TRBD1. The CDR3 covers 16 residues. Losses at the gene ends were 0 bases for V and 4 bases for J; bases not matched to a gene: 8. Per germline, CDR1 SEHNR and CDR2 FQNEAQ (reference sequence). The CDR3 protein is CASSLARDRVTYGYTF. CDR3 coding DNA: TGTGCCAGCAGCTTAGCGCGAGACAGGGTAACCTATGGCTACACCTTC.

The table lists this clone with a count of one. The chain uses TRBV6-5 and TRBJ2-2; D may match TRBD1 or TRBD2 (7 bases each). Trimming removed 0 bases from V and 10 bases from J, with 18 bases in between. Germline CDR1 MNHEY, CDR2 SVGAGI. The CDR3 sequence is 16 residues long. CDR3 residues: CASSYSRGGGGEELFF. The CDR3 nucleotides read TGTGCCAGCAGTTACTCGAGGGGGGGAGGGGGCGAGGAGCTGTTTTTT.